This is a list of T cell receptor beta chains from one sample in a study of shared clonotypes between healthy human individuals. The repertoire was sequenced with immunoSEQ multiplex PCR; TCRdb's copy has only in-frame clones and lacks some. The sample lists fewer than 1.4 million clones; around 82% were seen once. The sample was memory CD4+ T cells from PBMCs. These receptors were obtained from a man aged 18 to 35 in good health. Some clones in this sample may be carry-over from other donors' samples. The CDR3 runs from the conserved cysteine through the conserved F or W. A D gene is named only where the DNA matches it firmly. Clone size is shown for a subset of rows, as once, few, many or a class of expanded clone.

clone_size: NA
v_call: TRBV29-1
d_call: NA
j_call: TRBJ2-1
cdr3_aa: CSVEFSRSYNEQFF
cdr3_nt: TGCAGCGTTGAATTCTCGCGGAGCTACAATGAGCAGTTCTTC

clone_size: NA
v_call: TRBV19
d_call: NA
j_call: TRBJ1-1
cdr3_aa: CASSTAPGGSAFF
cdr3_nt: TGTGCCAGTAGTACCGCCCCAGGAGGTTCAGCTTTCTTT

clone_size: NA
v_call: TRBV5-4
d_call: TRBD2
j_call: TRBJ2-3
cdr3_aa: CASSLGTSGSPTDTQYF
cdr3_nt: TGTGCCAGCAGCCTTGGGACTAGCGGGAGCCCCACAGATACGCAGTATTTT

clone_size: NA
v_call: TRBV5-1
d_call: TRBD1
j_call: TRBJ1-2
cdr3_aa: CASSFVTGDYGYTF
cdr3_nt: TGCGCCAGCAGCTTCGTAACAGGGGACTATGGCTACACCTTC

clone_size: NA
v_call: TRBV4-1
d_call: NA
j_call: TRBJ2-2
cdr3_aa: CASSQGSLNTGELFF
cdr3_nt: TGCGCCAGCAGCCAAGGCAGCTTGAACACCGGGGAGCTGTTTTTT

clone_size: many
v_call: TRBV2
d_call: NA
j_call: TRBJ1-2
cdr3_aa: CASSSSGPREGYTF
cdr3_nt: TGTGCCAGCAGTTCTTCTGGGCCTAGGGAAGGCTACACCTTC

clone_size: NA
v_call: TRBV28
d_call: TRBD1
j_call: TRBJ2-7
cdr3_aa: CASRRRTGGEDYEQYF
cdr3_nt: TGTGCCAGCAGACGCAGGACAGGGGGCGAGGACTACGAGCAGTACTTC

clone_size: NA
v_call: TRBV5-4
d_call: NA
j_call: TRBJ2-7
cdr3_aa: CASSLGLGNYEQYF
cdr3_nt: TGTGCCAGCAGCTTGGGGCTAGGAAACTACGAGCAGTACTTC

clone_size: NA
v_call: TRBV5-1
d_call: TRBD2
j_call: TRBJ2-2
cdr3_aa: CASSGSSGTLGELFF
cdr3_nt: TGCGCCAGCAGCGGGTCTAGCGGGACGCTCGGGGAGCTGTTTTTT

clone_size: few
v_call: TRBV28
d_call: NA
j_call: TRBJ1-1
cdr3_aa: CASSLTGWEGTEAFF
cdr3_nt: TGTGCCAGCAGTTTGACAGGCTGGGAGGGCACTGAAGCTTTCTTT

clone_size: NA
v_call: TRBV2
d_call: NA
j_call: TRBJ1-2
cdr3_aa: CASSDIRGRLGYTF
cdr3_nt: TGTGCCAGCAGCGACATCAGGGGCCGGCTTGGCTACACCTTC

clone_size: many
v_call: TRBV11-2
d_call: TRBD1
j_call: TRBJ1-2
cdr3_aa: CASSWSRDSSYGYTF
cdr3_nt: TGTGCCAGCAGCTGGAGCCGGGACAGCTCGTATGGCTACACCTTC

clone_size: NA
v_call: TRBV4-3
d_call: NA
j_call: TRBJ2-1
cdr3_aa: CASSQVGGIGTNEQFF
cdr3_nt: TGCGCCAGCAGCCAGGTCGGAGGGATTGGGACCAATGAGCAGTTCTTC

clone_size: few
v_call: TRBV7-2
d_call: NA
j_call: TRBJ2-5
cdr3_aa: CASSLDVVLETQYF
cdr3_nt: TGTGCCAGCAGCCTGGACGTAGTGTTGGAGACCCAGTACTTC

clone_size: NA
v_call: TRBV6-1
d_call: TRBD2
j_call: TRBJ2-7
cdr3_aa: CASSLAGGYEQYF
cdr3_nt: TGTGCCAGCTCCTTAGCGGGGGGTTACGAGCAGTACTTC

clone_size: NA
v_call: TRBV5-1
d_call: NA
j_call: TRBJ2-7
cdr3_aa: CASSFKFHPELVYEQYF
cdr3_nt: TGCGCCAGCAGCTTTAAGTTTCATCCGGAATTGGTTTACGAGCAGTACTTC

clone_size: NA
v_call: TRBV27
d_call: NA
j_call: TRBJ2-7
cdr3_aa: CASGRTFDEQYF
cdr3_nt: TGTGCCAGCGGACGGACATTTGACGAGCAGTACTTC

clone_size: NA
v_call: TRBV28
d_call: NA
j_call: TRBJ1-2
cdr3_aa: CASSFKNGYTF
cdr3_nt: TGTGCCAGCAGTTTTAAGAATGGCTACACCTTC

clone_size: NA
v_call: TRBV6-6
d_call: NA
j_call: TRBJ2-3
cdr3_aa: CASRSGIGTDTQYF
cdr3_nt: TGTGCCAGCAGGTCGGGCATCGGCACAGATACGCAGTATTTT

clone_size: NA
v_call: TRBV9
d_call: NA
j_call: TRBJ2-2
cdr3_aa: CASSTANTGELFF
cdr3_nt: TGTGCCAGTAGTACCGCGAACACCGGGGAGCTGTTTTTT

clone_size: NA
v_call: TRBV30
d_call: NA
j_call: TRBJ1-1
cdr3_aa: CAWRDRYRARNTEAFF
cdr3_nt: TGTGCCTGGAGGGACCGATACAGGGCCAGAAACACTGAAGCTTTCTTT

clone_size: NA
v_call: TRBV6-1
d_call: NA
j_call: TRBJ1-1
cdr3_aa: CASSGGGRARGTEAFF
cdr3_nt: TGTGCCAGCAGTGGTGGAGGCAGGGCGAGAGGGACTGAAGCTTTCTTT

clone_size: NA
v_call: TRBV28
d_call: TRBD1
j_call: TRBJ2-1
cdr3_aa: CASTRQGSSYNEQFF
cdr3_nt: TGTGCCAGCACCCGACAGGGGTCTTCCTACAATGAGCAGTTCTTC

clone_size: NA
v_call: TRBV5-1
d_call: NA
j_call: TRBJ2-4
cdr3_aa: CASSFGIVGGGNIQYF
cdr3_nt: TGCGCCAGCAGCTTTGGAATCGTCGGGGGTGGAAACATTCAGTACTTC

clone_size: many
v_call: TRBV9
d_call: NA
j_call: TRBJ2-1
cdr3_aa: CASSPGDGEQFF
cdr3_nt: TGTGCCAGCAGCCCCGGGGACGGTGAGCAGTTCTTC

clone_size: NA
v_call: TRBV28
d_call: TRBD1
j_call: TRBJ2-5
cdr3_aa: CASSSRQGAWETQYF
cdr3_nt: TGTGCCAGCAGTTCCCGACAGGGGGCATGGGAGACCCAGTACTTC

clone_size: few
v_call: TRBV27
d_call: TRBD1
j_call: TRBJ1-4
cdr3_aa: CASSLYGTGGGFNEKLFF
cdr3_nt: TGTGCCAGCAGTTTATATGGGACAGGGGGCGGATTTAATGAAAAACTGTTTTTT

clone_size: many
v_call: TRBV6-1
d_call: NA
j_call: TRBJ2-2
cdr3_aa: CASRRELNTGELFF
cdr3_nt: TGTGCCAGCAGACGCGAACTAAACACCGGGGAGCTGTTTTTT

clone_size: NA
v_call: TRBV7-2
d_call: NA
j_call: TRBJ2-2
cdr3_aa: CASSQRTGELFF
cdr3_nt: TGTGCCAGCAGCCAACGGACCGGGGAGCTGTTTTTT

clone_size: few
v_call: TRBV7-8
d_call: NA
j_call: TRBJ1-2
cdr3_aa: CASSLDGRALYGYTF
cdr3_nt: TGTGCCAGCAGCTTAGACGGCAGGGCATTATATGGCTACACCTTC

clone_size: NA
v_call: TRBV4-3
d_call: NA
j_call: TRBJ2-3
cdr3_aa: CASSQDLSTGADTQYF
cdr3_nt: TGCGCCAGCAGCCAAGATTTGTCGACGGGAGCAGATACGCAGTATTTT

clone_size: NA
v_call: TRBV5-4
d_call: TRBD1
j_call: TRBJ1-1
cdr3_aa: CASSFQGGNTEAFF
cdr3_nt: TGTGCCAGCAGCTTCCAGGGGGGGAACACTGAAGCTTTCTTT

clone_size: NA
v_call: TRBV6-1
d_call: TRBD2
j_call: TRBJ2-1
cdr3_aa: CASSETSGRVDEQFF
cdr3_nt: TGTGCCAGCAGTGAGACTAGCGGGAGGGTGGATGAGCAGTTCTTC

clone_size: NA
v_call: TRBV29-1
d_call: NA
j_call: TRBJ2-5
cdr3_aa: CSVVTRAYQETQYF
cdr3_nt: TGCAGCGTCGTAACACGGGCGTACCAAGAGACCCAGTACTTC

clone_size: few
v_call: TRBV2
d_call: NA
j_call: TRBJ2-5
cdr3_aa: CASSDSVGTQYF
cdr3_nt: TGTGCCAGCAGTGACTCGGTGGGGACCCAGTACTTC

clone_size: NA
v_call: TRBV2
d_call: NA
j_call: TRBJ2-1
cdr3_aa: CASRGDRSYNEQFF
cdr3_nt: TGTGCCAGCAGAGGGGACCGTTCCTACAATGAGCAGTTCTTC

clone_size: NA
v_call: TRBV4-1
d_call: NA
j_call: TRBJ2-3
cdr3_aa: CASSQGDGSTDTQYF
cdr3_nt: TGCGCCAGCAGCCAAGGCGACGGTAGCACAGATACGCAGTATTTT

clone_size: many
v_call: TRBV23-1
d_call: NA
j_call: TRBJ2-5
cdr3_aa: CASSQWANQETQYF
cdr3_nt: TGCGCCAGCAGTCAATGGGCCAACCAAGAGACCCAGTACTTC

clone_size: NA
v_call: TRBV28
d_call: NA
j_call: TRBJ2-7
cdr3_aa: CASSSSGTEHFYEQYF
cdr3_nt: TGTGCCAGCAGTTCATCCGGGACGGAGCACTTCTACGAGCAGTACTTC

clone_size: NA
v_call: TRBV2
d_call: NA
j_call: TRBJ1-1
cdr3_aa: CASSEQGFVNTEAFF
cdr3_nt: TGTGCCAGCAGTGAACAGGGTTTCGTGAACACTGAAGCTTTCTTT

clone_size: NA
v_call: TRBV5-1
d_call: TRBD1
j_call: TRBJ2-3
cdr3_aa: CASSLEGTGQGDTQYF
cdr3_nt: TGCGCCAGCAGCTTGGAGGGGACAGGTCAGGGGGATACGCAGTATTTT

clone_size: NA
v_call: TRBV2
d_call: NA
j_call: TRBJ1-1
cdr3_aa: CASSGHTEAFF
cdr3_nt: TGTGCCAGCTCAGGGCACACTGAAGCTTTCTTT

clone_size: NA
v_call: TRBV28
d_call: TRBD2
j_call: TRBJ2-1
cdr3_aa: CASRTSGRYNEQFF
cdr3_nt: TGTGCCAGCAGAACTAGCGGGAGGTACAATGAGCAGTTCTTC

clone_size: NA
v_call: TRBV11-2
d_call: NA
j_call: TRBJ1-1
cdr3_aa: CASSFIASGFAEAFF
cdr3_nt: TGTGCCAGCAGCTTTATAGCTTCAGGGTTCGCTGAAGCTTTCTTT

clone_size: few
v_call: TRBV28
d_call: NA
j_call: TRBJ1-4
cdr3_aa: CASSSLARTWEKLFF
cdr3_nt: TGTGCCAGCAGCTCTCTGGCGAGGACTTGGGAAAAACTGTTTTTT

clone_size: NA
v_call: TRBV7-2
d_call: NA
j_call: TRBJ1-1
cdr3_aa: CASSFSLLGANTEAFF
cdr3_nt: TGTGCCAGCAGCTTCAGCCTACTTGGGGCGAACACTGAAGCTTTCTTT

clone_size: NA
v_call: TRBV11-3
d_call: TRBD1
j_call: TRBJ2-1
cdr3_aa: CASSLDPHSGGIGNEQFF
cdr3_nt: TGTGCCAGCAGCTTAGATCCTCACTCAGGGGGTATCGGCAATGAGCAGTTCTTC

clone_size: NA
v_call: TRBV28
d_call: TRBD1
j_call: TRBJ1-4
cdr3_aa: CASTPGGHRNF
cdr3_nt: TGTGCCAGCACCCCAGGGGGACACCGAAATTTT

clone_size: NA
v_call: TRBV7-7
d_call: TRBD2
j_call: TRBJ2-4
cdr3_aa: CASSSSPGGIQYF
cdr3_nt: TGTGCCAGCAGCTCGTCCCCGGGGGGCATTCAGTACTTC

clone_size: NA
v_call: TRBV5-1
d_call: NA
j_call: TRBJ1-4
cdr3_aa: CASSLDPGANSEKLFF
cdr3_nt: TGCGCCAGCAGCCTGGACCCGGGGGCAAACTCGGAAAAACTGTTTTTT

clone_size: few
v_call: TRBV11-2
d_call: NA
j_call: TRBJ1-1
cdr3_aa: CASSLDRHTEAFF
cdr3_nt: TGTGCCAGCAGCCTAGACAGGCACACTGAAGCTTTCTTT

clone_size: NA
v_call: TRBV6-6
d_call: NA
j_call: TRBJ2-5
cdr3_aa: CASSYFQDQETQYF
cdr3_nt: TGTGCCAGCAGTTACTTCCAGGACCAAGAGACCCAGTACTTC

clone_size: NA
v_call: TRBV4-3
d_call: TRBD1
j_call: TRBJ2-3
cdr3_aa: CASSQDLFVRGPTRTDTQYF
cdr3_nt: TGCGCCAGCAGCCAAGATCTTTTCGTCAGGGGGCCTACTCGCACAGATACGCAGTATTTT